This T cell receptor beta chain emerged from a study of blood T cell repertoires in COVID-19. On the study more broadly: Both acute and convalescent COVID-19 samples were obtained from the United States, Italy and Spain.

The study recruited people aged 18 to 89 years across around 24 US areas. Membership in each cohort depended on participant-reported clinical history. The CDR3 is made up of 19 amino acids. In the original processing: Nucleated cell counts were estimated from reference gene primer amplification. Sequencing was performed with immunoSEQ multiplex PCR; in TCRdb, only in-frame clones are kept and a portion is missing. That table is the source of V, J and clone size, and D and trimming were worked out from the DNA. The sample lists a few hundred thousand clones; 88% were seen once. The V call is TRBV21-1, the J call TRBJ1-2. TRBV21-1 is flagged as a pseudogene. The specimen was PBMCs or T cells enriched from blood (not recorded which). The sequence came from a young woman who had recovered from COVID-19. Here the CDR3 reads CASSKGPGEGLQCNYGYTF. DNA for the CDR3: TGTGCCAGCAGCAAGGGCCCAGGGGAGGGGCTCCAATGTAACTATGGCTACACCTTC.